This TCR beta chain originates from a study of blood T cells in healthy people across ages. Study information: About one barcoded beta molecule per two T cells came from capture by template switching.

A second about 7 to 11 cycle PCR used barcoded and J-beta primers. TCRdb independently ran MiXCR on the 5' RACE reads; one entry per CDR3 protein. This sample has 550,000 to 700,000 distinct CDR3 sequences; roughly 29% occur once, and the top ten carry roughly 18%. Peripheral blood from each donor was collected in a volume of about 10 milliliters. CDR1 is MNHEY and CDR2 is SVGEGT in the germline V gene. Trimming stripped 5 bases from V and 7 bases from J, with 26 bases between. This CDR3 spans 18 amino acids. The V gene is TRBV6-2 or TRBV6-3, the J gene TRBJ2-2; D possibly uses TRBD1 or TRBD2 (5 bases each). The sample was blood. The TCR was taken from a woman aged 70-85 years in good health. CDR3 nucleotide sequence: TGTGCCAGCAGTCCTCGGGGCATCTCTCCCTCAACGGGCGGGGAGCTGTTTTTT. As protein: CASSPRGISPSTGGELFF.